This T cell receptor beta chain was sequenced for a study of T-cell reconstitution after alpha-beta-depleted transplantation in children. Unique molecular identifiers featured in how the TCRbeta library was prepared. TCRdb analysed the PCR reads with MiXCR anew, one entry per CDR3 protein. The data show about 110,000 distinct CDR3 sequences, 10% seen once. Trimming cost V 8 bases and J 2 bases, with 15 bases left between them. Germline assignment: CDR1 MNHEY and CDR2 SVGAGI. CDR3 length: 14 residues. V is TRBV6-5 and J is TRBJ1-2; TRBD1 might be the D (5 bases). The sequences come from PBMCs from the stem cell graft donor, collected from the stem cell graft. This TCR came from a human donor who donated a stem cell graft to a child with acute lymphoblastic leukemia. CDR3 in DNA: TGTGCCAGCGTTAGGGGTCGGGGCAACTATGGCTACACCTTC. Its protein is CASVRGRGNYGYTF.